This section outlines one T cell receptor beta chain sequence together with its context. In the study's own analysis: Researchers report that nucleated cell counts were estimated from reference gene primer amplification. Produced via immunoSEQ multiplex PCR; TCRdb's table is partial and in-frame only. Clonal size and the V and J genes are those of that table, whereas D and trimming came from the DNA. Of 150,000 to 200,000 clones in the sample, 80% to 90% were seen once. The sample comes from a study of blood T cell repertoires in COVID-19. The CDR3 extends over 13 amino acids. CDR1 and CDR2 (germline): SGHRS, YFSETQ. V lost 0 bases and J 5 bases, leaving 8 bases between the germline ends. The study recruited people aged about 18 to 95 years across about 25 US areas. Recovery meant two consecutive negative NP/OP PCR tests, professional clearance, or resolved symptoms.

The rearrangement uses TRBV5-1 and TRBJ1-2; D perhaps matches TRBD1 (5 bases). The specimen sequenced was PBMCs or T cells enriched from blood (not recorded which). The clonotype was recovered from a woman between 18 and 29 years old who had recovered from COVID-19. DNA of the CDR3: TGCGCCAGCAGCTTGGAGGGGAGGTATGGCTACACCTTC. It translates to CASSLEGRYGYTF.